Each of the 5 T cell receptor beta chains below was sequenced from the same sample in a study of blood T cells in healthy people across ages. Sample-barcoded 5' priming and a J-beta primer mix drove a second PCR of roughly 7 to 11 cycles. TCRdb analysed the 5' RACE reads with MiXCR anew, one entry per CDR3 protein. The sample lists around 1,000,000 distinct CDR3 sequences; more than 30% were seen once. Sequencing was done on a sample of blood. The receptor source for this set is a man aged 18 to 29 in good health.

The CDR3, as DNA: TGTGCCAGCTCACCCGAACAGGGTGGTTCACCCCTCCACTTT. Translated: CASSPEQGGSPLHF. The chain couples TRBV18 to TRBJ1-6, with D perhaps matching TRBD1 (6 bases). V lost 3 bases and J 9 bases, leaving 12 bases between the germline ends. Germline loops: CDR1 KGHSH, CDR2 LQKENI. The CDR3 is 14 residues long.

The genes are TRBV7-9 and TRBJ1-1; 7 nucleotides match TRBD1. The V and J ends lost 4 bases and 0 bases, in that order; junction bases with no gene match: 20. The CDR3 loop spans 20 amino acids. Germline CDR1 SEHNR, CDR2 FQNEAQ (reference sequence). The CDR3 spells CASSSPKPRGQVFVNTEAFF. The CDR3 DNA sequence: TGTGCCAGCAGCTCCCCTAAACCGAGAGGACAGGTTTTCGTGAACACTGAAGCTTTCTTT.

This clonotype was observed a few times. The V gene is TRBV7-2, the J gene TRBJ2-3, with D possibly TRBD2 on 5 matching bases. Germline V gene lookup returns CDR1 SGHTA and CDR2 FQGNSA. This CDR3 contains 16 residues. Trimming removed 1 base from V and 6 bases from J, with 17 bases in between. The CDR3 reads CASSLGPEAPGDTQYF. CDR3 in DNA: TGTGCCAGCAGCTTAGGTCCGGAGGCCCCCGGGGATACGCAGTATTTT.

The V gene is TRBV5-1, the J gene TRBJ2-1; 12 nucleotides agree with TRBD2. The DNA end is a closer match to TRBJ2-7, so the J assignment may be wrong. The length of the CDR3 is 16 residues. CDR1 and CDR2 (germline): SGHRS, YFSETQ. The CDR3 coding sequence is TGCGCCAGCAGCTCTGCTAGCGGGGGGGCGTACAATGAGCAGTACTTC. It translates to CASSSASGGAYNEQYF.

This clonotype turned up a few times. V is TRBV4-1 and J is TRBJ2-2; weak D call: TRBD1 (5 bases). This CDR3 is built from 17 residues. V was pared by 6 bases and J by 2 bases, with 19 bases between. The germline CDR1 and CDR2 sequences are MGHRA and YSYEKL. CDR3 in DNA: TGCGCCAGCAGTCCGCGACAGTTGGGTTTAAACACCGGGGAGCTGTTTTTT. Translating it yields CASSPRQLGLNTGELFF.